This paragraph reports one T cell receptor (beta chain). The data belong to a study of blood T cell repertoires in COVID-19. V gave up 1 base and J gave up 2 bases; unmatched junction bases: 2. CDR1 SGHTA and CDR2 FQGNSA come from the germline V gene. This CDR3 is built from 15 residues. TCRdb's table, derived via immunoSEQ multiplex PCR, lists solely in-frame clones and lacks some. The sample records tens of thousands of clones, about 88% being singletons. The source is a man aged 50 to 59 with acute or convalescent COVID-19. The sample comprised peripheral blood. V gene TRBV7-2 combines with J gene TRBJ1-5; 7 bases are a match to TRBD1. CDR3 loop: CASSLVQGGNQPQHF. The DNA of the CDR3 is TGTGCCAGCAGCTTAGTTCAGGGGGGCAATCAGCCCCAGCATTTT.